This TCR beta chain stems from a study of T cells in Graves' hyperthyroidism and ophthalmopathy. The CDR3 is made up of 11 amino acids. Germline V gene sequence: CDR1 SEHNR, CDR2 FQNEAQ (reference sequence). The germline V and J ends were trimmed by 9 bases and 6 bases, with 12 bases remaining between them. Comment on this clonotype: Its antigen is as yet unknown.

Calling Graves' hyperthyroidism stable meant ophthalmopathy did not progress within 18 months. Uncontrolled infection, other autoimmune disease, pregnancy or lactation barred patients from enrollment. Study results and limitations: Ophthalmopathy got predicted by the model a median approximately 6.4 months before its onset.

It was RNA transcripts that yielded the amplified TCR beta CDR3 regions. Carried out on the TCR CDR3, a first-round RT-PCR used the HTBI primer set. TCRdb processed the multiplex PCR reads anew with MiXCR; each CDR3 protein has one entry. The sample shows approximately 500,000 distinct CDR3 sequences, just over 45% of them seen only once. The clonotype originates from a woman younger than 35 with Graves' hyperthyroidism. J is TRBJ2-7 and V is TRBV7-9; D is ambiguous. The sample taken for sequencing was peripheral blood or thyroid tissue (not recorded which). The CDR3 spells CASGIDLEQYF. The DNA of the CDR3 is TGTGCCAGTGGTATTGACCTCGAGCAGTACTTC.